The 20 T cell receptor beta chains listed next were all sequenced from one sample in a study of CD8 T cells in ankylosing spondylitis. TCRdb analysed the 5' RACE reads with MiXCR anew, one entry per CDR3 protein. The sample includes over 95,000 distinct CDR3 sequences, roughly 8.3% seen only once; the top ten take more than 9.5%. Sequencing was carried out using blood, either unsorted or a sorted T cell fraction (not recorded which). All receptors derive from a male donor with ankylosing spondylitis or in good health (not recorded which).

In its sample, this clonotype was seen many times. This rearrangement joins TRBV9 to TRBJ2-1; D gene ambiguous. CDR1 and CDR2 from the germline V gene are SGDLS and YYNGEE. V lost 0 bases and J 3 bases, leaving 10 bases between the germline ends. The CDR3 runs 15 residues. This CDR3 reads CASSVESAHYNEQFF. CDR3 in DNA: TGTGCCAGCAGCGTAGAAAGCGCGCACTACAATGAGCAGTTCTTC.

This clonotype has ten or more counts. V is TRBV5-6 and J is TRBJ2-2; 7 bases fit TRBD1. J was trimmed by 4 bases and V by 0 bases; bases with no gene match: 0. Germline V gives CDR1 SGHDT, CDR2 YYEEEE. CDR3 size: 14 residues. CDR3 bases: TGTGCCAGCAGCTTGGGGACAGGCACCGGGGAGCTGTTTTTT. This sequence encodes CASSLGTGTGELFF.

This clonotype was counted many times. CDR3: CARFNQPQHF. The CDR3 nucleotides are TGTGCCAGATTTAATCAGCCCCAGCATTTT. V and J are TRBV7-3 and TRBJ1-5; D is unresolved. Germline CDR1 reads SGHTA; CDR2 reads FQGTGA. The CDR3 consists of 10 residues. V gave up 9 bases and J gave up 4 bases, with 4 bases separating them.

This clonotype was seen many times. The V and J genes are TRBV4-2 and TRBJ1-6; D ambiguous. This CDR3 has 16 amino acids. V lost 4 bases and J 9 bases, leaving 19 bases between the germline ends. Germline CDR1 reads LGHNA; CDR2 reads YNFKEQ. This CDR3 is CASSPPRREKSSPLHF. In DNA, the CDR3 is TGTGCCAGCAGCCCTCCCAGGAGGGAAAAGAGTTCACCCCTCCACTTT.

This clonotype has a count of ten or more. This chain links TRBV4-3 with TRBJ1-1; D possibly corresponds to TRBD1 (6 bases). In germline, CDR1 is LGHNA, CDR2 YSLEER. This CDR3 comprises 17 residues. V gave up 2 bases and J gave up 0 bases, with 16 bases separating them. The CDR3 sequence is CASSQSGAMGMNTEAFF. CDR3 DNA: TGCGCCAGCAGCCAATCAGGGGCAATGGGCATGAACACTGAAGCTTTCTTT.

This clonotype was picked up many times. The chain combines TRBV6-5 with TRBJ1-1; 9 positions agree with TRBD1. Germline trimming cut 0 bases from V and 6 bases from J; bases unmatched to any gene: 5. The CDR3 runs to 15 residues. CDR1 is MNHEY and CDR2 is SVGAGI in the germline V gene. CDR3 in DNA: TGTGCCAGCAGTTACTCGAGGACAGGGGCGCCTGAAGCTTTCTTT. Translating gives CASSYSRTGAPEAFF.

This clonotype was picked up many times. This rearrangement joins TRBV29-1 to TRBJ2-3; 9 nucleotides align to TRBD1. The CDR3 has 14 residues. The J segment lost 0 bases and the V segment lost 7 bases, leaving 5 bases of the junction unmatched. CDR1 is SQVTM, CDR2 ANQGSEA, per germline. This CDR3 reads CSALDRGSTDTQYF. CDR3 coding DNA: TGCAGCGCCTTGGACAGGGGAAGCACAGATACGCAGTATTTT.

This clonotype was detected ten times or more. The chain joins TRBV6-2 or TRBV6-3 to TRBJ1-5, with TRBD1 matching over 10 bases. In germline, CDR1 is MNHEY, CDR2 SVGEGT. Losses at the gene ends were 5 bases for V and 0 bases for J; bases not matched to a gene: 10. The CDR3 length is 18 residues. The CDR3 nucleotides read TGTGCCAGCAGTCCGGAGACAGGGGGCTTGGGTAGCAATCAGCCCCAGCATTTT. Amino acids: CASSPETGGLGSNQPQHF.

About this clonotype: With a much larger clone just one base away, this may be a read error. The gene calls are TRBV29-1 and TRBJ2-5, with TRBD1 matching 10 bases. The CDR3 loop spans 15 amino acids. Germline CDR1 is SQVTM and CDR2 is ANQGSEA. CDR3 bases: TGCAACGTTGACCTCCGGGACAGGGGAACCGAGACCCAGTACTTC. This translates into CNVDLRDRGTETQYF.

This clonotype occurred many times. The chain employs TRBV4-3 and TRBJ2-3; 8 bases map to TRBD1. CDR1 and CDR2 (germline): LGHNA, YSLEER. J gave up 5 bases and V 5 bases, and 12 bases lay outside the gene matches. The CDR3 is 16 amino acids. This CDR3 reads CASSARTGKRVDTQYF. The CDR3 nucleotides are TGCGCCAGCAGCGCACGGACAGGGAAGAGGGTAGATACGCAGTATTTT.

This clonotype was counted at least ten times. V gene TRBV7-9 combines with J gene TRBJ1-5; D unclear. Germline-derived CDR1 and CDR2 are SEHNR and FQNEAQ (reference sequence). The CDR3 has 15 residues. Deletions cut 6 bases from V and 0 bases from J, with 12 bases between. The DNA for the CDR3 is TGTGCCAGCAGTTTTGGAGGGAATAGCAATCAGCCCCAGCATTTT. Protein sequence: CASSFGGNSNQPQHF.

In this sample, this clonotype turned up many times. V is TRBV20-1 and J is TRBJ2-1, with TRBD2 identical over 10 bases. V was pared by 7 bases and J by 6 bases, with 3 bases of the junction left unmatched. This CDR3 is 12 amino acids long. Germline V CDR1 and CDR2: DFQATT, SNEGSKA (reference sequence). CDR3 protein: CSGLAGVNEQFF. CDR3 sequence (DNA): TGCAGTGGCCTAGCGGGAGTCAATGAGCAGTTCTTC.

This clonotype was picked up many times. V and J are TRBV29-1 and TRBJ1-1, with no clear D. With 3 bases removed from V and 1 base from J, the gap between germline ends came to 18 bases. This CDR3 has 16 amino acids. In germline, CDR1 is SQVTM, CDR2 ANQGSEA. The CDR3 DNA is TGCAGCGTTGAGTGGCAGCCTCCGATGGGGAACACTGAAGCTTTCTTT. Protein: CSVEWQPPMGNTEAFF.

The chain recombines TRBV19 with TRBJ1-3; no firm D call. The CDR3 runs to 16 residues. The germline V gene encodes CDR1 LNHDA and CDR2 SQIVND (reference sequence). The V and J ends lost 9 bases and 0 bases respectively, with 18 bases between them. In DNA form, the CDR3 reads TGTGCCAGCCACCCCTGGGCGCGACTCTCTGGAAACACCATATATTTT. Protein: CASHPWARLSGNTIYF.

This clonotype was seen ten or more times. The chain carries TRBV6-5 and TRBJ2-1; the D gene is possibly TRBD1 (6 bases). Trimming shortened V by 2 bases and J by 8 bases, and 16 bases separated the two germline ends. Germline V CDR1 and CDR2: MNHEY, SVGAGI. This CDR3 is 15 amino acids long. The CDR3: CASSYEGTRFHEQFF. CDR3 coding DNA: TGTGCCAGCAGTTACGAGGGGACAAGGTTCCATGAGCAGTTCTTC.

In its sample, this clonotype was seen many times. The CDR3 sequence: CASSPSTGTNTGELFF. CDR3 nucleotides: TGTGCCAGCTCACCCTCGACAGGAACGAACACCGGGGAGCTGTTTTTT. V and J are TRBV18 and TRBJ2-2, with D possibly being TRBD1 (6 bases). V gave up 3 bases and J gave up 0 bases, with 11 bases separating them. Germline CDR1 is KGHSH and CDR2 is LQKENI. The CDR3 totals 16 residues.

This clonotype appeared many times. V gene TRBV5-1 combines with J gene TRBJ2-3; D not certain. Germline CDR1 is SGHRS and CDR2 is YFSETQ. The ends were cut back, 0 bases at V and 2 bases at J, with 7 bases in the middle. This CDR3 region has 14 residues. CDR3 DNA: TGCGCCAGCAGCTTGGGGTTCTACACAGATACGCAGTATTTT. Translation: CASSLGFYTDTQYF.

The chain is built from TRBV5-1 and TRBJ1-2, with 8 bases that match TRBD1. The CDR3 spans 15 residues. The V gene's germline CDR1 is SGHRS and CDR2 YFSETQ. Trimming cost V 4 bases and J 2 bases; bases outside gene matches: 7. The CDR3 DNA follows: TGCGCCAGCAGCCTCAGGACAGGGAGGAACTATGGCTACACCTTC. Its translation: CASSLRTGRNYGYTF.

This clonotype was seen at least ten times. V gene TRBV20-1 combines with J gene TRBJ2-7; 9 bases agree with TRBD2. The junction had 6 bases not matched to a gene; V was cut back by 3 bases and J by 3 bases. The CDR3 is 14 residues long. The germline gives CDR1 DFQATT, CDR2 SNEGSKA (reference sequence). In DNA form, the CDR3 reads TGCAGTGCTAGTCGAGGTAGCGGGAGCTACGAGCAGTACTTC. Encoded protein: CSASRGSGSYEQYF.

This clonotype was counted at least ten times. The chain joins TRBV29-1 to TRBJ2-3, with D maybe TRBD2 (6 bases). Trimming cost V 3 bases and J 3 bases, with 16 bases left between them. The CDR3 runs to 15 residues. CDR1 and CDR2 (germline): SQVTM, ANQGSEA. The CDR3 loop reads CSVERRGEGTDTQYF. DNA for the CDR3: TGCAGCGTTGAGAGGCGGGGAGAAGGGACAGATACGCAGTATTTT.